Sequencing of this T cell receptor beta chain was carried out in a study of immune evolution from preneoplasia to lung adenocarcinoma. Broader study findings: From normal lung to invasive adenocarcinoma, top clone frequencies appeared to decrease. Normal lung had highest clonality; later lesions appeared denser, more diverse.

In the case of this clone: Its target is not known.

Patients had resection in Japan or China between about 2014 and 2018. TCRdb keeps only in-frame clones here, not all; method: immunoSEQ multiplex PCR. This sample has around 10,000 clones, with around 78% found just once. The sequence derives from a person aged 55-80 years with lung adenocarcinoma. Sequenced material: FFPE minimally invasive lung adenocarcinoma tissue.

The CDR3 nucleotides are TGTGCCATCAGTGAGTCAGCTAAGCAGGGAGAGGATGGCTACACCTTC. As protein: CAISESAKQGEDGYTF. The chain has TRBV10-3 and TRBJ1-2, with a tentative D call TRBD1 (5 bases). CDR3 length equals 16 residues. V lost 0 bases and J 6 bases, leaving 17 bases between the germline ends. The germline gives CDR1 ENHRY, CDR2 SYGVKD.